A single T cell receptor (beta chain) is shown here with its context. Its cognate antigen has yet to be identified. Within one base of it there is no much larger clone, and no base qualities were kept. The record originates from a study of blood T cell repertoires in COVID-19 (dated by TCRdb to between 2020 and 2021). About the investigation overall: Collaborator samples came from the United States, Italy and Spain and covered acute and convalescent phases of COVID-19. The prospective study material was composed of cDNA or gDNA derived from T cells, B-cell-depleted T cells, or PBMCs. Where available, HLA class I and class II types were taken from metadata supplied by the sample provider and were not determined by assay-based typing. A freely available public database, intended as a resource for researchers studying the immune response to SARS-CoV-2, is where the repertoires were released. A de-identified subject ID, COVID-19 status, age in years and sex were almost always included in the sample metadata. Subjects who had been exposed to COVID-19, were actively infected with it, or had recovered from it provided the deeply sampled blood TCRbeta repertoires that made up the dataset. Samples came from the ongoing ImmuneRACE study (first 160 participants) plus 1,254 subjects from 6 global collaborators. General findings and caveats noted by the study authors: The quantity of clinical and demographic metadata differed by source and by participant and was supplied without curation.

TCRbeta CDR3 regions were amplified from genomic DNA using the immunoSEQ Assay, a bias-controlled multiplex PCR. The paper's data handling went like this. The number of nucleated cells in each sample was estimated from the amplification of reference gene primers within the assay. To quantify the absolute abundance of each unique TCRbeta CDR3 rearrangement, sequence reads were collapsed and filtered. For each sample, productive Simpson clonality was calculated as the square root of Simpson's diversity index over productive rearrangements. Entries here come from immuneACCESS through TCRdb and include only in-frame sequences with V and J called. Some clones fail to appear in such tables; in the studies checked, an unresolved V gene covers under half of the shortfall, and the cause of the remainder is unknown. V, J and clone size derive from that table, while D and trimming were established from the DNA sequence. This sample comprises 350,000 to 400,000 clones, 91% of them detected only once. More than 0.85% of the sample comes from the top ten.

Spanning cysteine to phenylalanine, the CDR3 consists of 12 amino acids. Just CDR3 DNA is preserved here, 36 bases in frame from base 1. The junction carries 11 bases between V and J, which are trimmed by 5 bases and 4 bases respectively. Per the germline V gene (reference sequence), GTSNPN is the CDR1 and SVGIG is the CDR2. Enrolling through a virtual design, the prospective study's participants ranged in age from roughly 18 to 89 years and lived across approximately 25 United States geographic areas. To assign participants to cohorts, the prospective study relied on clinical history that participants themselves reported in a screening survey and a study questionnaire. Exposed participants had been in contact, within 2 weeks of entering the study, with a person who had a PCR-confirmed or clinician-diagnosed case of COVID-19. Mobile phlebotomists in the prospective study collected whole blood, serum and a nasopharyngeal or oropharyngeal swab from every participant. Over an approximately 2-month period, participants in the prospective study had the option of providing additional blood draws and questionnaires. Before DNA extraction, prospective study blood samples were shipped either frozen or at room temperature.

The sequence joins TRBV30 to TRBJ1-2, with no confidently assigned D gene. What was sequenced was PBMCs or T cells enriched from blood (not recorded which). This receptor was taken from a woman aged 40-49 years who had been exposed to COVID-19. The DNA is TGTGCCTGGGGAGCACAGTCCTATGGCTACACCTTC. Translation gives CAWGAQSYGYTF.